The T cell receptor beta chain described here comes from a study of Ad26.COV2.S vaccination and SARS-CoV-2 variants. Study details: The vaccine Ad26.COV2.S was put into the muscle once, or twice with 56 days between.

Treatment denoted: roughly 18 received Ad26.COV2.S at low or high dose, single or two shots; about 5 received placebo; per-sample allocation not given. Collection of the samples took place on day 63 after the first injection of vaccine or placebo. As to this clone: Its antigen remains unidentified.

TCRdb's table, derived via immunoSEQ multiplex PCR, lists solely in-frame clones and lacks some. The sample shows 350,000 to 450,000 clones, around four fifths of them seen only once. Between the trimmed V and J ends, which lost 0 bases and 7 bases, there was a span of 21 bases. This CDR3 spans 17 amino acids. From germline, CDR1 is MGHDK and CDR2 SYGVNS. General study findings and limits: Reported post-vaccination CD8+ and CD4+ T cell responses to spike showed substantial breadth.

The sequence came from a person aged 18-60 years who received the Ad26.COV2.S COVID-19 vaccine or a placebo. The material sequenced was peripheral blood, taken in a trial of Ad26.COV2.S vaccine versus placebo. The rearrangement uses TRBV25-1 and TRBJ1-2, with TRBD1 as a possible D gene (6 bases). CDR3: CASSEYTVYGRGGGYTF. Here the CDR3 DNA reads TGTGCCAGCAGTGAATATACAGTGTACGGCAGGGGAGGTGGCTACACCTTC.